This T cell receptor beta chain was sequenced during a study of control samples from healthy donors and cancer patients. CDR3 length: 13 residues. Germline assignment: CDR1 SGHRS and CDR2 YFSETQ. V lost 6 bases and J 0 bases, leaving 9 bases between the germline ends. TCRdb's table, derived via immunoSEQ multiplex PCR, lists solely in-frame clones and lacks some. The repertoire holds roughly 80,000 clones, with around nine tenths as singletons. The chain joins TRBV5-1 to TRBJ1-1, with D possibly TRBD1 on 5 matching bases. Specimen: blood. This TCR came from a woman in her forties or fifties in good health. The DNA of the CDR3 is TGCGCCAGCAACCGGGGCCTGAACACTGAAGCTTTCTTT. Its translation: CASNRGLNTEAFF.